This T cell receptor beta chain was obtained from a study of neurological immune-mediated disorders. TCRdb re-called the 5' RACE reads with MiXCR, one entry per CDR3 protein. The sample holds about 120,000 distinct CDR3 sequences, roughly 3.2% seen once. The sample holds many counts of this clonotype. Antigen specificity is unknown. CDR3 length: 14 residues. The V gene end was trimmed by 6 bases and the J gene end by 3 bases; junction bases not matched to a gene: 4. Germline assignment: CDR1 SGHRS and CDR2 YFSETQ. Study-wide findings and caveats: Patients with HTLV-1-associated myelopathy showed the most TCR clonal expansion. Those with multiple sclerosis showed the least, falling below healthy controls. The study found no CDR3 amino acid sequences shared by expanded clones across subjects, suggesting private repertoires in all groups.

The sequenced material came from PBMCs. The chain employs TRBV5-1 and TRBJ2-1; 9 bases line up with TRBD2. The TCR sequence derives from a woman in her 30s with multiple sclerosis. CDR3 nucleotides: TGCGCCAGCAACTGGCGGGGGGGCTACAATGAGCAGTTCTTC. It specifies CASNWRGGYNEQFF.